Described below is a single TCR beta chain sequence and its context. This record comes from a study of CD8 T cells in Susac syndrome. CD8+ and CD4+ T cells from blood underwent TCR beta sequencing, which was carried out in a high-throughput format. Multiple sclerosis controls were treatment-naive patients with stable or active relapsing-remitting disease. The CD8+ and CD4+ T cells were negatively isolated, with the TEMRA cells enriched by FACS. RNA totalling about 0.5 to 1 ug underwent reverse transcription with random hexamers. Amplification of TCR beta CDR3 used immunoSEQ multiplex PCR across 54 Vbeta and 13 Jbeta. TCRdb re-derived calls from the immunoSEQ multiplex PCR reads in MiXCR, one entry per CDR3 protein. The top ten clones hold 0.09% to 0.15% of a sample with 350,000 to 550,000 distinct CDR3 sequences, roughly 85% of them seen once. V gave up 4 bases and J gave up 3 bases; unmatched junction bases: 6. CDR3 length: 15 residues. Germline V gives CDR1 ENHRY, CDR2 SYGVKD.

Sequencing used CD8+ T cells from PBMCs. The TCR was taken from a human donor with multiple sclerosis. The rearrangement uses TRBV10-3 and TRBJ2-3, with 8 bases that match TRBD2. CDR3 loop: CAISVRSGSTDTQYF. CDR3 DNA: TGTGCCATCAGTGTTCGCAGCGGGAGTACAGATACGCAGTATTTT.